A selection of T cell receptor beta chains follows, all from one sample in a study of shared clonotypes between healthy human individuals. Method: immunoSEQ multiplex PCR; TCRdb's copy keeps in-frame clones and lacks some. The table lists just over 2,000,000 clones, roughly 96% of them singletons. Material for sequencing was naive CD4+ T cells sorted from blood. These receptors were collected from a man between 18 and 35 years old in good health. Each CDR3 is given with its conserved first and last residue. The D gene is left open where the match is weak. Size is stated for part of the rows, as once, few or many counts, or as a class when the clone is expanded.

cdr3_aa: CAWSHRGYNSPLHF
cdr3_nt: TGTGCCTGGAGTCACAGGGGCTATAATTCACCCCTCCACTTT
j_call: TRBJ1-6
cdr3_length: 14
d_call: TRBD1
clone_size: once
v_call: TRBV30

cdr3_aa: CASSQEWGRRQETQYF
cdr3_nt: TGTGCCAGCAGCCAAGAGTGGGGTCGGCGCCAAGAGACCCAGTACTTC
j_call: TRBJ2-5
cdr3_length: 16
d_call: NA
clone_size: NA
v_call: TRBV14

cdr3_aa: CASSPVRGGGYTF
cdr3_nt: TGTGCCAGCAGCCCAGTTAGGGGAGGAGGCTACACCTTC
j_call: TRBJ1-2
cdr3_length: 13
d_call: NA
clone_size: NA
v_call: TRBV7-9

cdr3_aa: CASSLVGGDPDEQYF
cdr3_nt: TGTGCCAGCAGCTTGGTTGGTGGGGACCCCGACGAGCAGTACTTC
j_call: TRBJ2-7
cdr3_length: 15
d_call: NA
clone_size: NA
v_call: TRBV5-4

cdr3_aa: CASSQSRWQETQYF
cdr3_nt: TGTGCCAGCAGCCAGAGTCGTTGGCAAGAGACCCAGTACTTC
j_call: TRBJ2-5
cdr3_length: 14
d_call: NA
clone_size: NA
v_call: TRBV7-2

cdr3_aa: CASSSVYPRLARSYNEQFF
cdr3_nt: TGTGCCAGCAGTTCCGTATACCCTCGACTAGCCCGCTCCTACAATGAGCAGTTCTTC
j_call: TRBJ2-1
cdr3_length: 19
d_call: TRBD2
clone_size: NA
v_call: TRBV28

cdr3_aa: CASSPGTWDTEAFF
cdr3_nt: TGCGCCAGCAGCCCTGGGACGTGGGACACTGAAGCTTTCTTT
j_call: TRBJ1-1
cdr3_length: 14
d_call: NA
clone_size: NA
v_call: TRBV5-1

cdr3_aa: CASSKGTGPYEQYF
cdr3_nt: TGTGCCAGCAGCAAAGGGACAGGCCCCTACGAGCAGTACTTC
j_call: TRBJ2-7
cdr3_length: 14
d_call: TRBD1
clone_size: few
v_call: TRBV7-2

cdr3_aa: CASSALAGEGETQYF
cdr3_nt: TGTGCCAGCAGCGCCCTAGCGGGAGAGGGTGAGACCCAGTACTTC
j_call: TRBJ2-5
cdr3_length: 15
d_call: TRBD2
clone_size: NA
v_call: TRBV5-4

cdr3_aa: CASSLAFGSDEKLFF
cdr3_nt: TGCGCCAGCAGCTTGGCCTTTGGCTCTGATGAAAAACTGTTTTTT
j_call: TRBJ1-4
cdr3_length: 15
d_call: NA
clone_size: NA
v_call: TRBV5-1

cdr3_aa: CASSQGAGALTGELFF
cdr3_nt: TGTGCCAGCAGCCAAGGGGCAGGGGCTCTGACCGGGGAGCTGTTTTTT
j_call: TRBJ2-2
cdr3_length: 16
d_call: NA
clone_size: once
v_call: TRBV7-3

cdr3_aa: CASSYRTEAFF
cdr3_nt: TGTGCCAGCAGTTACAGGACTGAAGCTTTCTTT
j_call: TRBJ1-1
cdr3_length: 11
d_call: NA
clone_size: NA
v_call: TRBV6-8

cdr3_aa: CAWSGRNEQFF
cdr3_nt: TGTGCCTGGAGCGGGCGAAATGAGCAGTTCTTC
j_call: TRBJ2-1
cdr3_length: 11
d_call: NA
clone_size: NA
v_call: TRBV30

cdr3_aa: CASRDLAASYNEQFF
cdr3_nt: TGTGCCAGCAGGGACCTAGCGGCGAGCTACAATGAGCAGTTCTTC
j_call: TRBJ2-1
cdr3_length: 15
d_call: TRBD2
clone_size: once
v_call: TRBV2

cdr3_aa: CASSSDRVHEQFF
cdr3_nt: TGTGCCAGCAGCTCTGACAGGGTCCATGAGCAGTTCTTC
j_call: TRBJ2-1
cdr3_length: 13
d_call: TRBD1
clone_size: NA
v_call: TRBV7-2

cdr3_aa: CASSLVTPGDEQYF
cdr3_nt: TGTGCCAGCAGTTTAGTAACGCCGGGCGACGAGCAGTACTTC
j_call: TRBJ2-7
cdr3_length: 14
d_call: NA
clone_size: NA
v_call: TRBV2

cdr3_aa: CASSSFRNGISGNTIYF
cdr3_nt: TGTGCCAGCAGTTCATTTCGTAATGGCATCTCTGGAAACACCATATATTTT
j_call: TRBJ1-3
cdr3_length: 17
d_call: NA
clone_size: NA
v_call: TRBV27

cdr3_aa: CASSQNAGTDTQYF
cdr3_nt: TGCGCCAGCAGCCAAAACGCTGGCACAGATACGCAGTATTTT
j_call: TRBJ2-3
cdr3_length: 14
d_call: NA
clone_size: NA
v_call: TRBV4-3

cdr3_aa: CASSLRAGIYEQYF
cdr3_nt: TGTGCCAGCAGCTTACGGGCGGGAATCTACGAGCAGTACTTC
j_call: TRBJ2-7
cdr3_length: 14
d_call: NA
clone_size: NA
v_call: TRBV7-8

cdr3_aa: CASSYEGEAFF
cdr3_nt: TGTGCCAGCAGTTATGAAGGGGAAGCTTTCTTT
j_call: TRBJ1-1
cdr3_length: 11
d_call: NA
clone_size: NA
v_call: TRBV6-5

cdr3_aa: CASSRGPHEAFF
cdr3_nt: TGTGCCAGCAGTCGCGGACCTCACGAAGCTTTCTTT
j_call: TRBJ1-1
cdr3_length: 12
d_call: NA
clone_size: NA
v_call: TRBV6-5

cdr3_aa: CASSGTGNSPLHF
cdr3_nt: TGTGCCAGCAGCGGGACAGGAAATTCACCCCTCCACTTT
j_call: TRBJ1-6
cdr3_length: 13
d_call: TRBD1
clone_size: few
v_call: TRBV7-8

cdr3_aa: CSVRTLEAEAFF
cdr3_nt: TGCAGCGTCCGAACCCTAGAGGCTGAAGCTTTCTTT
j_call: TRBJ1-1
cdr3_length: 12
d_call: NA
clone_size: NA
v_call: TRBV29-1

cdr3_aa: CASSLVHQRGSSYNEQFF
cdr3_nt: TGTGCCAGCAGCTTAGTTCATCAGCGGGGGAGCTCCTACAATGAGCAGTTCTTC
j_call: TRBJ2-1
cdr3_length: 18
d_call: TRBD2
clone_size: NA
v_call: TRBV11-2

cdr3_aa: CASTRVGWGYTF
cdr3_nt: TGTGCCAGCACCCGGGTCGGCTGGGGCTACACCTTC
j_call: TRBJ1-2
cdr3_length: 12
d_call: NA
clone_size: NA
v_call: TRBV6-1

cdr3_aa: CASSRGLPGGYEQYF
cdr3_nt: TGTGCCAGCAGCCGAGGTCTTCCAGGGGGCTACGAGCAGTACTTC
j_call: TRBJ2-7
cdr3_length: 15
d_call: TRBD1
clone_size: NA
v_call: TRBV6-1

cdr3_aa: CASSEDPRGLNFGYTF
cdr3_nt: TGTGCCAGCAGTGAAGACCCCAGGGGGCTGAATTTTGGCTACACCTTC
j_call: TRBJ1-2
cdr3_length: 16
d_call: TRBD1
clone_size: NA
v_call: TRBV6-1

cdr3_aa: CASSQDRGNEKLFF
cdr3_nt: TGCGCCAGCAGCCAAGACAGGGGAAATGAAAAACTGTTTTTT
j_call: TRBJ1-4
cdr3_length: 14
d_call: NA
clone_size: NA
v_call: TRBV4-3

cdr3_aa: CASSQFQETQYF
cdr3_nt: TGTGCCAGCAGCCAATTCCAAGAGACCCAGTACTTC
j_call: TRBJ2-5
cdr3_length: 12
d_call: NA
clone_size: NA
v_call: TRBV14

cdr3_aa: CASSIIGTSGRGRYEQYF
cdr3_nt: TGTGCCAGCAGTATAATCGGGACTAGCGGGAGAGGAAGATACGAGCAGTACTTC
j_call: TRBJ2-7
cdr3_length: 18
d_call: TRBD2
clone_size: NA
v_call: TRBV2

cdr3_aa: CASSPEGDTQYF
cdr3_nt: TGCGCCAGCAGCCCAGAAGGAGATACGCAGTATTTT
j_call: TRBJ2-3
cdr3_length: 12
d_call: NA
clone_size: NA
v_call: TRBV5-1

cdr3_aa: CAWSVTLAHNQPQHF
cdr3_nt: TGTGCCTGGAGTGTAACACTCGCCCACAATCAGCCCCAGCATTTT
j_call: TRBJ1-5
cdr3_length: 15
d_call: NA
clone_size: NA
v_call: TRBV30

cdr3_aa: CASSVDASGRATDTQYF
cdr3_nt: TGTGCCAGCAGCGTAGACGCTAGCGGGAGGGCCACAGATACGCAGTATTTT
j_call: TRBJ2-3
cdr3_length: 17
d_call: TRBD2
clone_size: NA
v_call: TRBV9

cdr3_aa: CASSVGENGYTF
cdr3_nt: TGCGCCAGCAGCGTCGGAGAGAATGGCTACACCTTC
j_call: TRBJ1-2
cdr3_length: 12
d_call: NA
clone_size: NA
v_call: TRBV5-1

cdr3_aa: CASSLETGTSTDTQYF
cdr3_nt: TGTGCCAGCAGCTTGGAAACAGGAACTAGCACAGATACGCAGTATTTT
j_call: TRBJ2-3
cdr3_length: 16
d_call: NA
clone_size: NA
v_call: TRBV5-4

cdr3_aa: CASSFGGQGIISPLHF
cdr3_nt: TGTGCCAGCAGCTTCGGGGGACAGGGGATAATTTCACCCCTCCACTTT
j_call: TRBJ1-6
cdr3_length: 16
d_call: TRBD1
clone_size: NA
v_call: TRBV7-2

cdr3_aa: CAISDGGYGYTF
cdr3_nt: TGTGCCATCAGTGACGGGGGCTATGGCTACACCTTC
j_call: TRBJ1-2
cdr3_length: 12
d_call: NA
clone_size: NA
v_call: TRBV10-3

cdr3_aa: CASSLGMSTNEKLFF
cdr3_nt: TGTGCCAGCAGCTTAGGGATGTCAACTAATGAAAAACTGTTTTTT
j_call: TRBJ1-4
cdr3_length: 15
d_call: NA
clone_size: NA
v_call: TRBV7-9

cdr3_aa: CASSLGTEVDTQYF
cdr3_nt: TGTGCCAGCAGTCTCGGTACCGAGGTGGATACGCAGTATTTT
j_call: TRBJ2-3
cdr3_length: 14
d_call: NA
clone_size: NA
v_call: TRBV7-9

cdr3_aa: CASSVATGAKNIQYF
cdr3_nt: TGTGCCAGCAGCGTAGCTACAGGGGCCAAAAACATTCAGTACTTC
j_call: TRBJ2-4
cdr3_length: 15
d_call: NA
clone_size: NA
v_call: TRBV9

cdr3_aa: CASSSRLAGSGELFF
cdr3_nt: TGTGCCAGCAGCTCAAGACTAGCGGGGTCCGGGGAGCTGTTTTTT
j_call: TRBJ2-2
cdr3_length: 15
d_call: TRBD2
clone_size: NA
v_call: TRBV7-2

cdr3_aa: CAISGQVAGADTQYF
cdr3_nt: TGTGCCATCAGTGGCCAAGTAGCAGGGGCAGATACGCAGTATTTT
j_call: TRBJ2-3
cdr3_length: 15
d_call: NA
clone_size: NA
v_call: TRBV10-3

cdr3_aa: CASSLPPPGASHGKLFF
cdr3_nt: TGTGCCAGCAGCTTGCCTCCACCCGGGGCGAGCCATGGAAAACTGTTTTTT
j_call: TRBJ1-4
cdr3_length: 17
d_call: NA
clone_size: NA
v_call: TRBV5-6

cdr3_aa: CAWSDIGRTQYF
cdr3_nt: TGTGCCTGGAGTGACATTGGGCGTACGCAGTATTTT
j_call: TRBJ2-3
cdr3_length: 12
d_call: NA
clone_size: NA
v_call: TRBV30

cdr3_aa: CASSLAGEGYNSPLHF
cdr3_nt: TGTGCCAGCAGTTTAGCCGGGGAGGGATATAATTCACCCCTCCACTTT
j_call: TRBJ1-6
cdr3_length: 16
d_call: NA
clone_size: NA
v_call: TRBV27

cdr3_aa: CASSAQGVSPLHF
cdr3_nt: TGTGCCAGCAGCGCACAGGGAGTCTCACCCCTCCACTTT
j_call: TRBJ1-6
cdr3_length: 13
d_call: NA
clone_size: NA
v_call: TRBV6-6

cdr3_aa: CASSPGSGTEEQYF
cdr3_nt: TGTGCCAGCTCACCTGGTAGTGGTACCGAAGAGCAGTACTTC
j_call: TRBJ2-7
cdr3_length: 14
d_call: NA
clone_size: NA
v_call: TRBV18

cdr3_aa: CASSVGQGSSSPLHF
cdr3_nt: TGTGCCAGCAGTGTGGGACAGGGCAGCAGTTCACCCCTCCACTTT
j_call: TRBJ1-6
cdr3_length: 15
d_call: TRBD1
clone_size: NA
v_call: TRBV6-1

cdr3_aa: CASRQGASTSGGSYEQYF
cdr3_nt: TGCGCCAGCAGGCAGGGGGCTAGCACTAGCGGGGGTTCCTACGAGCAGTACTTC
j_call: TRBJ2-7
cdr3_length: 18
d_call: TRBD2
clone_size: many
v_call: TRBV4-1